The 14 T cell receptor beta chains below come from one sample, sequenced in a study of control samples from healthy donors and cancer patients. Sequencing used immunoSEQ multiplex PCR; TCRdb keeps in-frame clones, though not all of them. Of 100,000 to 150,000 clones in the sample, roughly 87% were seen once. Sequencing input: blood. The receptors derive from a man between 18 and 29 years old in good health.

For the CDR3, the DNA is TGCGCCAGCAGTGATGGGTTCCAAGCTTTCTTT. Amino acid sequence: CASSDGFQAFF. The chain is built from TRBV10-1 and TRBJ1-1; D remains unclear. The CDR3 runs to 11 residues. The germline gives CDR1 WNHNN, CDR2 SYGVQD (reference sequence). V was pared by 3 bases and J by 9 bases, with 8 bases between.

The CDR3 nucleotides read TGTGCCAGCCTTCAGAGGGGACAGGGGGGAGGCGAGCAGTACTTC. Translated, it gives CASLQRGQGGGEQYF. The chain has TRBV11-2 and TRBJ2-7; 11 bases agree with TRBD1. Germline V lookup: CDR1 SGHAT, CDR2 FQNNGV. J was trimmed by 6 bases and V by 8 bases; bases with no gene match: 12. The CDR3 covers 15 residues.

The chain combines TRBV14 with TRBJ1-2; D perhaps matches TRBD1 (5 bases). The V gene lost 4 bases and the J gene lost 3 bases, with 27 bases spanning the gap. CDR3 length equals 19 residues. Germline-derived CDR1 and CDR2 are SGHDN and FVKESK. The CDR3 coding sequence is TGTGCCAGCAGCCTGAGAGGTAGCGGAGGACGGACACGCGACTATGGCTACACCTTC. Translating it yields CASSLRGSGGRTRDYGYTF.

The chain joins TRBV9 to TRBJ2-7, with D perhaps TRBD1 (6 bases). CDR3 length: 15 residues. V dropped 4 bases and J dropped 1 base, with 15 bases sitting between them. Germline CDR1 is SGDLS and CDR2 is YYNGEE. CDR3 sequence reads: CASSLSDRASYEQYF. The CDR3 coding sequence is TGTGCCAGCAGCCTATCGGACAGAGCTTCCTACGAGCAGTACTTC.

The V and J genes are TRBV5-8 and TRBJ2-7; D perhaps matches TRBD2 (6 bases). The CDR3 runs 16 residues. CDR1 and CDR2 from the germline V gene are SGHTS and YDEGEE. Trimming took off 5 bases at V and 4 bases at J, with 22 bases between the two ends. CDR3 region: CASSSNPGLTFYEQYF. CDR3 sequence (DNA): TGTGCCAGCAGTAGTAACCCGGGACTCACTTTTTACGAGCAGTACTTC.

The chain links TRBV28 to TRBJ1-2; D ambiguous. The CDR3 is 16 residues long. The V end was cut by 3 bases, the J end by 0 bases, with 14 bases between. Germline loops: CDR1 MDHEN, CDR2 SYDVKM. DNA of the CDR3: TGTGCCAGCAGTTTCACCGCAGGTCCCGCTAACTATGGCTACACCTTC. Amino acids: CASSFTAGPANYGYTF.

The chain has TRBV7-3 and TRBJ2-2; D may be TRBD2 (5 bases). Germline V gene sequence: CDR1 SGHTA, CDR2 FQGTGA. V was clipped by 5 bases and J by 1 base, with 11 bases between them. The CDR3 covers 15 residues. The CDR3 DNA sequence: TGTGCCAGCAGCCGCTCTCGGGAGAACACCGGGGAGCTGTTTTTT. Its translation is CASSRSRENTGELFF.

The chain links TRBV14 to TRBJ2-2; D is unresolved. Trimming pared 4 bases from V and 6 bases from J, leaving 6 bases between. The germline V gene encodes CDR1 SGHDN and CDR2 FVKESK. This CDR3 region has 12 residues. The CDR3 here is CASSPFSGELFF. The CDR3 nucleotides read TGTGCCAGCAGCCCATTTTCCGGGGAGCTGTTTTTT.

J is TRBJ2-1 and V is TRBV18; possibly TRBD1 or TRBD2 for D (7 bases each). Trimming cost V 3 bases and J 5 bases, with 20 bases left between them. CDR1 is KGHSH and CDR2 is LQKENI in the germline V gene. CDR3 size: 17 residues. CDR3 sequence reads: CASSPRGRGRGNNEQFF. CDR3 nucleotides: TGTGCCAGCTCACCTCGGGGGAGGGGGCGAGGCAACAATGAGCAGTTCTTC.

This chain uses TRBV27 with TRBJ2-7; 7 nucleotides match TRBD1. The trim removed 4 bases at V and 0 bases at J, leaving 3 bases unmatched. Germline-derived CDR1 and CDR2 are MNHEY and SMNVEV (reference sequence). The CDR3 sequence is 14 residues long. The CDR3 nucleotides read TGTGCCAGCAGTTCGGGACAGATCTCCTACGAGCAGTACTTC. Protein: CASSSGQISYEQYF.

This chain links TRBV18 with TRBJ2-7; D might be TRBD1 or TRBD2, each matching 8 bases. The V and J ends lost 6 bases and 2 bases respectively, with 20 bases between them. Germline V gene data show CDR1 as KGHSH and CDR2 as LQKENI. This CDR3 has 16 amino acids. For the CDR3, the DNA is TGTGCCAGCTCGCCAAATAGCGGGACAGGACCCTACGAGCAGTACTTC. Amino acids: CASSPNSGTGPYEQYF.

The chain joins TRBV4-1 to TRBJ2-7; D is possibly TRBD2 (6 bases). CDR3 length equals 12 residues. Trimming shortened V by 3 bases and J by 3 bases, and 6 bases separated the two germline ends. Germline CDR1 MGHRA, CDR2 YSYEKL. The CDR3 DNA sequence: TGCGCCAGCAGCCAGGGGGGCTACGAGCAGTACTTC. Its protein product is CASSQGGYEQYF.

The sample holds a few counts of this clone. The rearrangement links TRBV24-1 to TRBJ1-2; D is perhaps TRBD1 (6 bases). Germline CDR1 is KGHDR and CDR2 is SFDVKD. V lost 1 base and J 3 bases, leaving 11 bases between the germline ends. This CDR3 comprises 15 residues. The CDR3 loop reads CATSDFDGGDYGYTF. Here the CDR3 DNA reads TGTGCCACCAGTGATTTCGACGGGGGCGACTATGGCTACACCTTC.

V is TRBV7-2 and J is TRBJ1-1, with 8 bases matching TRBD1. V trimming: 1 base; J trimming: 4 bases; junction bases outside the gene matches: 14. Germline assignment: CDR1 SGHTA and CDR2 FQGNSA. The CDR3 consists of 18 residues. The CDR3 spells CASSLVGGQGASSTEAFF. DNA of the CDR3: TGTGCCAGCAGCTTAGTAGGTGGGCAGGGGGCGAGTAGCACTGAAGCTTTCTTT.